The rows below give T cell receptor beta chains drawn from one sample of a study of a mutant IDH1 vaccine in newly diagnosed glioma. Antigens of these TCRs are unknown. Data came from immunoSEQ multiplex PCR; TCRdb stores just in-frame clones and leaves some out. The sample lists around 42,000 clones; around 85% were seen once. The sequencing used PBMCs, collected from a glioma patient whose treatment included an IDH1 peptide vaccine. The receptors shown here come from a man in his forties or fifties with glioma. The CDR3 runs from the conserved cysteine through the conserved F or W. Each record gives: clone size, V gene, D gene, J gene, CDR3 protein, CDR3 DNA. The D gene is left open where the match is weak. Not all rows give a size; the values are once, few, many and, for expanded clones, a class.

few,TRBV6-1,TRBD2,TRBJ2-4,CASIAGVTKNIQYF,TGTGCCAGCATCGCGGGGGTTACCAAAAACATTCAGTACTTC
-,TRBV19,TRBD1,TRBJ2-5,CASTSTGGETQYF,TGTGCCAGTACCTCGACAGGGGGGGAGACCCAGTACTTC
-,TRBV9,-,TRBJ2-2,CASSVEGSRGAGELFF,TGTGCCAGCAGCGTAGAGGGGAGCCGTGGTGCGGGGGAGCTGTTTTTT
few,TRBV6-6,TRBD1,TRBJ1-2,CASSYGGQGGYTF,TGTGCCAGCAGTTACGGGGGACAGGGAGGCTACACCTTC
-,TRBV7-9,-,TRBJ2-1,CASSLGWVHEQFF,TGTGCCAGCAGCTTAGGATGGGTCCATGAGCAGTTCTTC
-,TRBV10-3,TRBD1,TRBJ1-4,CAIRDRDRANEKLFF,TGTGCCATCAGAGACCGGGACAGGGCTAATGAAAAACTGTTTTTT
-,TRBV5-8,-,TRBJ2-7,CASSLDGGGLTYEQYF,TGTGCCAGCAGCTTGGATGGCGGGGGCTTGACGTACGAGCAGTACTTC
-,TRBV19,-,TRBJ1-4,CASRDQGASNEKLFF,TGTGCCAGTAGGGATCAGGGCGCCTCTAATGAAAAACTGTTTTTT
-,TRBV7-9,-,TRBJ2-2,CASSSVQVTTGELFF,TGTGCCAGCAGCTCGGTCCAGGTGACCACCGGGGAGCTGTTTTTT
-,TRBV5-1,TRBD1,TRBJ2-7,CASSYRTGLTYEQYF,TGCGCCAGCAGCTATAGGACAGGTCTTACCTACGAGCAGTACTTC
-,TRBV5-4,TRBD2,TRBJ2-1,CASSLAGTYNEQFF,TGTGCCAGCAGCTTAGCGGGAACATACAATGAGCAGTTCTTC
-,TRBV6-5,-,TRBJ1-1,CASSPLGNTEAFF,TGTGCCAGCAGTCCCCTAGGGAACACTGAAGCTTTCTTT
once,TRBV6-5,TRBD2,TRBJ2-7,CASNPSSGSYEQYF,TGTGCCAGCAACCCCTCTAGCGGGTCCTACGAGCAGTACTTC
-,TRBV5-1,-,TRBJ2-7,CASSLSFSYEQYF,TGCGCCAGCAGCTTGAGTTTCTCCTACGAGCAGTACTTC
-,TRBV10-2,TRBD1,TRBJ2-7,CASSATGSTYEQYF,TGCGCCAGCAGTGCGACAGGGAGTACCTACGAGCAGTACTTC
-,TRBV19,TRBD1,TRBJ2-7,CASSDRGYTEQYF,TGTGCCAGTAGCGACAGGGGTTATACCGAGCAGTACTTC
-,TRBV5-4,TRBD2,TRBJ2-2,CASSLAGGAGELFF,TGTGCCAGCAGCTTAGCGGGAGGAGCCGGGGAGCTGTTTTTT
-,TRBV7-7,-,TRBJ2-3,CASSTGPTDTQYF,TGTGCCAGCAGCACCGGCCCCACAGATACGCAGTATTTT
-,TRBV28,TRBD2,TRBJ2-6,CASSRPRGLGGANVLTF,TGTGCCAGCAGTCGCCCGAGGGGACTAGGTGGGGCCAACGTCCTGACTTTC
-,TRBV5-4,-,TRBJ1-2,CASSLLQGIDYTF,TGTGCCAGCAGCTTATTACAGGGAATAGACTACACCTTC
-,TRBV19,-,TRBJ1-5,CASSIRNSNQPQHF,TGTGCCAGTAGTATTAGAAATAGCAATCAGCCCCAGCATTTT
-,TRBV6-5,-,TRBJ2-5,CASSGLQQETQYF,TGTGCCAGCAGTGGGCTACAGCAAGAGACCCAGTACTTC
-,TRBV2,-,TRBJ1-2,CASSTGSNYGYTF,TGTGCCAGCTCGACAGGCTCCAACTATGGCTACACCTTC
-,TRBV6-1,-,TRBJ2-7,CASSEPPGGEQYF,TGTGCCAGCAGTGAACCCCCCGGGGGCGAGCAGTACTTC
-,TRBV11-1,TRBD2,TRBJ2-3,CASSHRLAGWDTQYF,TGTGCCAGCAGCCACAGACTAGCGGGTTGGGATACGCAGTATTTT
-,TRBV19,-,TRBJ2-5,CASSIQVTQETQYF,TGTGCCAGTAGTATTCAGGTCACTCAAGAGACCCAGTACTTC
-,TRBV6-1,TRBD1,TRBJ2-1,CASSGQGWDNEQFF,TGTGCCAGCAGTGGACAGGGTTGGGACAATGAGCAGTTCTTC
-,TRBV27,TRBD1,TRBJ2-7,CASSRTGIYEQYF,TGTGCCAGCAGCCGGACAGGGATTTACGAGCAGTACTTC
-,TRBV18,-,TRBJ2-5,CASSPPGQQETQYF,TGTGCCAGCTCACCACCTGGGCAGCAAGAGACCCAGTACTTC